These T cell receptor beta chains were read from a single sample in a study of post-analysis software for immune sequencing data. TCRdb passed the PCR reads through MiXCR, listing each CDR3 protein once. The repertoire consists of fewer than 850,000 distinct CDR3 sequences, with roughly 27% occurring once and the leading ten covering more than 0.45%. Sample: blood. The receptors originated from a girl aged 10 to 17 with multiple sclerosis. Each CDR3 is given with its conserved first and last residue. Each record gives: D gene, V gene, clone size, J gene, CDR3 DNA, CDR3 protein. A D gene is named only where the DNA matches it firmly. Size is stated for part of the rows, as once, few or many counts, or as a class when the clone is expanded.

TRBD2	TRBV7-2	once	TRBJ2-2	TGTGCCAGCAGCCGTTTCAGGACTAGCGGGGCCGCTGGCACCGGGGAGCTGTTTTTT	CASSRFRTSGAAGTGELFF
TRBD2	TRBV20-1	many	TRBJ2-5	TGCAGTGCTAGGTCCCTAGCGGGTAACCAAGAGACCCAGTACTTC	CSARSLAGNQETQYF
TRBD1	TRBV7-2	NA	TRBJ2-7	TGTGCCAGCGCAGGGACAGTGGTCTACGAGCAGTACTTC	CASAGTVVYEQYF
TRBD2	TRBV7-2	NA	TRBJ2-1	TGTGCCAGCAGCTGGAGACTAGCGGGAGGAGGTGAGCAGTTCTTC	CASSWRLAGGGEQFF
NA	TRBV29-1	NA	TRBJ2-5	TGCAGCGTTGGGGCAAGTATCCAAGAGACCCAGTACTTC	CSVGASIQETQYF
TRBD1	TRBV28	few	TRBJ2-1	TGTGCCAGCAGGAGGACAGGGAACCACAATGAGCAGTTCTTC	CASRRTGNHNEQFF
TRBD2	TRBV2	NA	TRBJ2-1	TGTGCCAGCAGGGTCGAAGCGGGAGGGTACAATGAGCAGTTCTTC	CASRVEAGGYNEQFF
TRBD2	TRBV5-1	few	TRBJ2-1	TGCGCCAGCAGCTCAAGGACTAGCGGGGGGAGGAATGAGCAGTTCTTC	CASSSRTSGGRNEQFF
NA	TRBV20-1	NA	TRBJ2-5	TGCAGTGCCAAAGGGAGGTTGGGAGAGACCCAGTACTTC	CSAKGRLGETQYF
TRBD1	TRBV12-3/TRBV12-4	few	TRBJ1-4	TGTGCCAGCGGGACAGTTAATGAAAAACTGTTTTTT	CASGTVNEKLFF
NA	TRBV28	NA	TRBJ2-3	TGTGCCAGCAGCCCGGGACGACAGGGAGGCCTGGTAGGCACAGATACGCAGTATTTT	CASSPGRQGGLVGTDTQYF
NA	TRBV2	once	TRBJ1-1	TGTGCCAGCAGTGAAAGGCAGGTGGGCACTGAAGCTTTCTTT	CASSERQVGTEAFF
TRBD1	TRBV12-3/TRBV12-4	few	TRBJ1-5	TGTGCCAGCAGTTTGATCTTCGACAGGGGAAGGAGTCAGCCCCAGCATTTT	CASSLIFDRGRSQPQHF
NA	TRBV18	NA	TRBJ2-3	TGTGCCAGCTCACCACCGTCCAGGGGAAGCACAGATACGCAGTATTTT	CASSPPSRGSTDTQYF
NA	TRBV6-1	many	TRBJ2-3	TGTGCCAGCAGGAGGGAGTTGGGGGCAGATACGCAGTATTTT	CASRRELGADTQYF
NA	TRBV14	NA	TRBJ2-7	TGTGCCAGCAGCCAAGAGGCCGGATGGTCCGAGCAGTACTTC	CASSQEAGWSEQYF
NA	TRBV12-3/TRBV12-4	NA	TRBJ1-5	TGTGCCAGCAGCCCTGACACCGCTTCTAGCAATCAGCCCCAGCATTTT	CASSPDTASSNQPQHF
TRBD2	TRBV5-1	NA	TRBJ2-5	TGCGCCAGCAGCTCGACGGCGGGGGGCCAAGAGACCCAGTACTTC	CASSSTAGGQETQYF
NA	TRBV27	few	TRBJ2-6	TGTGCCAGCAGCTACAGGATCCCGGCCTCTGGGGCCAACGTCCTGACTTTC	CASSYRIPASGANVLTF
NA	TRBV20-1	few	TRBJ2-4	TGCAGTGCTAGAATAACGTGGAGGGACAGCGCTACAATAGCCAAAAACATTCAGTACTTC	CSARITWRDSATIAKNIQYF
TRBD2	TRBV29-1	few	TRBJ2-7	TGCAGCGTTGAGTTGGGAGGACTAGCGGGAGGCCGGAGCTCCTACGAGCAGTACTTC	CSVELGGLAGGRSSYEQYF
NA	TRBV7-9	few	TRBJ2-7	TGTGCCAGCAGCTTGCCAGGGCCAACCTACGAGCAGTACTTC	CASSLPGPTYEQYF
TRBD2	TRBV6-6	NA	TRBJ2-3	TGTGCCAGCAGTTCACTAGCGACCACAGATACGCAGTATTTT	CASSSLATTDTQYF
TRBD2	TRBV12-3/TRBV12-4	NA	TRBJ2-3	TGTGCCAGCAGTTCCCGACTAGCGGGAGGAGGAAGAGCAGATACGCAATATTTT	CASSSRLAGGGRADTQYF
NA	TRBV5-1	NA	TRBJ1-1	TGCGCCAGCAGCATAACCGGGGTTAACACTGAAGCTTTCTTT	CASSITGVNTEAFF
NA	TRBV29-1	many	TRBJ2-1	TGCAGCGGAAAACGGGGGGCACTTGGTTACAATGAGCAGTTCTTC	CSGKRGALGYNEQFF
NA	TRBV5-1	many	TRBJ1-2	TGCGCCAGCAGCTTGGTAGGGGGGGCTGGCGGCTACACCTTC	CASSLVGGAGGYTF
TRBD1	TRBV20-1	NA	TRBJ1-4	TGCAGTGCTAGAGATCCGACCGGCGCAGGGGGTAATGAAAAACTGTTTTTT	CSARDPTGAGGNEKLFF
NA	TRBV6-4	NA	TRBJ1-1	TGTGCCAGCAGTGACTCGAAAGGGAGGGGCACTGAAGCTTTCTTT	CASSDSKGRGTEAFF
NA	TRBV29-1	NA	TRBJ2-2	TGCAGCGTTGCCCCAGCGAACACCGGGGAGCTGTTTTTT	CSVAPANTGELFF
NA	TRBV20-1	NA	TRBJ1-6	TGCAGTGCCCCGGGGGGAAGCTCCTATAATTCACCCCTCCACTTT	CSAPGGSSYNSPLHF